Following are 27 T cell receptor beta chains from one sample sequenced in a study of shared clonotypes between healthy human individuals. CD8 cells regarded as naive lacked CD45RO, were positively chosen for CCR7, and omitted terminally differentiated effector memory CD45RA+ cells. Assay used: immunoSEQ multiplex PCR; TCRdb lists only in-frame clones, some missing. The repertoire holds roughly 770,000 clones, with roughly 96% as singletons. The sample consisted of naive CD8+ T cells sorted from blood. Every receptor here comes from a man aged 25-45 years in good health.

Only one count was recorded for this clone. The V gene is TRBV7-8, the J gene TRBJ1-2, with D hard to call. The length of the CDR3 is 13 residues. V was pared by 5 bases and J by 9 bases, with 16 bases between. Germline CDR1 reads SGHVS; CDR2 reads FQNEAQ. CDR3 bases: TGTGCCAGCAGCCTATACCGGGATTTTAGCTACACCTTC. Protein sequence: CASSLYRDFSYTF.

The chain has TRBV5-4 and TRBJ2-2; 9 positions match TRBD1. The CDR3 contains 15 residues. The J segment lost 6 bases and the V segment lost 0 bases, leaving 3 bases of the junction unmatched. Germline V CDR1 and CDR2: SGHNT, YYREEE (reference sequence). The CDR3 here is CASSLGTGVAGELFF. The CDR3, as DNA: TGTGCCAGCAGCTTGGGGACAGGGGTGGCCGGGGAGCTGTTTTTT.

The rearrangement uses TRBV18 and TRBJ2-7, with a weak D call TRBD2 (5 bases). The CDR3 runs 15 residues. CDR1 is KGHSH, CDR2 LQKENI, per germline. Trimming stripped 4 bases from V and 3 bases from J, with 16 bases between. In nucleotides, the CDR3 is TGTGCCAGCTCACGATTTTTAGCGCAAGACTACGAGCAGTACTTC. Its translation: CASSRFLAQDYEQYF.

The gene calls are TRBV2 and TRBJ2-7; D might be TRBD2 (5 bases). This CDR3 is 11 amino acids long. The V end lost 11 bases, the J end lost 2 bases, and 10 bases lay between the germline ends. Germline loops: CDR1 SNHLY, CDR2 FYNNEI. The CDR3 is CAVRETYEQYF. The DNA for the CDR3 is TGTGCCGTGAGGGAGACCTACGAGCAGTACTTC.

The chain joins TRBV5-1 to TRBJ2-5, with 8 bases fitting TRBD1. CDR1 and CDR2 from the germline V gene are SGHRS and YFSETQ. CDR3 length equals 15 residues. J lost 5 bases, V lost 2 bases, and 8 bases had no gene match. CDR3 nucleotide sequence: TGCGCCAGCAGCTTCGGGTCCAGGGGGCAGGAGACCCAGTACTTC. Residues: CASSFGSRGQETQYF.

This chain joins TRBV13 and TRBJ2-1, with 10 bases matching TRBD2. The germline V gene has CDR1 PRHDT and CDR2 FYEKMQ (reference sequence). This CDR3 region has 16 residues. Trimming took 2 bases from V and 9 from J; bases not matched to a gene: 10. CDR3 DNA sequence: TGTGCCAGCAGCTTATTAGCGGGAGGCCCTCCGGGTGAGCAGTTCTTC. It translates to CASSLLAGGPPGEQFF. The entire variable domain, with the rest obtained from reference TRBV13 and TRBJ2-1, is as follows: AAGVIQSPRHLIKEKRETATLKCYPIPRHDTVYWYQQGPGQDPQFLISFYEKMQSDKGSIPDRFSAQQFSDYHSELNMSSLELGDSALYFCASSLLAGGPPGEQFFGPGTRLTVL.

This chain connects TRBV28 to TRBJ2-5; D gene uncertain. The germline CDR1 and CDR2 sequences are MDHEN and SYDVKM. The V and J ends lost 1 base and 3 bases respectively, with 6 bases between them. The CDR3 loop spans 13 amino acids. The CDR3 loop reads CASSLLRKETQYF. DNA for the CDR3: TGTGCCAGCAGTTTATTACGGAAAGAGACCCAGTACTTC.

The chain carries TRBV28 and TRBJ1-5; no clear D. The CDR3 contains 14 residues. V lost 3 bases and J lost 6, with 12 bases in between. Germline-derived CDR1 and CDR2 are MDHEN and SYDVKM. CDR3 protein: CASSLVFGLQPQHF. CDR3 sequence (DNA): TGTGCCAGCAGTTTGGTGTTTGGGCTTCAGCCCCAGCATTTT. Based on the CDR3 plus reference TRBV28 and TRBJ1-5, the full variable domain is DVKVTQSSRYLVKRTGEKVFLECVQDMDHENMFWYRQDPGLGLRLIYFSYDVKMKEKGDIPEGYSVSREKKERFSLILESASTNQTSMYLCASSLVFGLQPQHFGDGTRLSIL.

The chain uses TRBV29-1 and TRBJ2-3; D may correspond to TRBD1 or TRBD2 (6 bases each). This CDR3 comprises 12 residues. The germline V gene has CDR1 SQVTM and CDR2 ANQGSEA. CDR3 bases: TGCAGTCTGAGGGGGGACCCAGATACGCAGTATTTT. Residues: CSLRGDPDTQYF.

This rearrangement joins TRBV28 to TRBJ2-5; the D is unclear. Trimming removed 5 bases from V and 3 bases from J, with 19 bases in between. Germline values: CDR1 MDHEN, CDR2 SYDVKM. The CDR3 is made up of 16 amino acids. The CDR3 loop reads CASSPRRTTGKETQYF. The CDR3 nucleotides read TGTGCCAGCAGTCCCCGAAGAACCACCGGTAAAGAGACCCAGTACTTC.

The chain couples TRBV11-2 to TRBJ2-3, with D maybe TRBD2 (6 bases). The CDR3 contains 13 residues. Trimming cost V 1 base and J 4 bases, with 6 bases left between them. Germline CDR1 and CDR2: SGHAT and FQNNGV. In DNA form, the CDR3 reads TGTGCCAGCAGCTTAGTAGCGGCAGATACGCAGTATTTT. Translated, it gives CASSLVAADTQYF.

J is TRBJ2-7 and V is TRBV27; 7 nucleotides align to TRBD2. This CDR3 has 14 amino acids. Trimming removed 7 bases from V and 6 bases from J; junction bases left unmatched: 12. CDR1 is MNHEY and CDR2 is SMNVEV in the germline V gene (reference sequence). For the CDR3, the DNA is TGTGCCAGCAAGCAAGCGGGGCCTTTTGGCGAGCAGTACTTC. It is translated as CASKQAGPFGEQYF.

V is TRBV4-1 and J is TRBJ1-4, with D hard to call. V was cut by 0 bases and J by 0 bases, with 14 bases left in between. CDR1 and CDR2 from the germline V gene are MGHRA and YSYEKL. The CDR3 is 18 residues long. The CDR3 nucleotides are TGCGCCAGCAGCCAAGATCGGAGCCTAGGAGCAACTAATGAAAAACTGTTTTTT. It translates to CASSQDRSLGATNEKLFF.

This chain joins TRBV4-2 and TRBJ1-5, with TRBD1 as a possible D gene (5 bases). The CDR3 is made up of 15 amino acids. Germline lookup yields CDR1 LGHNA and CDR2 YNFKEQ. The ends were cut back, 1 base at V and 6 bases at J, with 13 bases in the middle. The CDR3 spells CASSQVLGGTQPQHF. CDR3 sequence (DNA): TGTGCCAGCAGCCAAGTTCTGGGGGGGACTCAGCCCCAGCATTTT.

This chain links TRBV7-9 with TRBJ2-3; weak D call: TRBD2 (5 bases). Trimming left V 3 bases short and J 5 bases short, with 12 bases between. CDR3 length: 14 amino acids. From germline, CDR1 is SEHNR and CDR2 FQNEAQ (reference sequence). CDR3 in DNA: TGTGCCAGCAGCTTCCGGAGCGAGGGAGATACGCAGTATTTT. Protein sequence: CASSFRSEGDTQYF.

This chain links TRBV5-1 with TRBJ2-3; D is possibly TRBD2 (5 bases). The V end lost 0 bases, the J end lost 6 bases, and 14 bases lay between the germline ends. The CDR3 sequence is 15 residues long. In germline, CDR1 is SGHRS, CDR2 YFSETQ. The CDR3: CASSLGFASGDTQYF. DNA of the CDR3: TGCGCCAGCAGCTTGGGGTTCGCCTCGGGGGATACGCAGTATTTT.

The V call is TRBV16, the J call TRBJ1-2, with 10 bases aligning to TRBD1. Germline assignment: CDR1 KGHSY and CDR2 FQNENV. The J segment lost 3 bases and the V segment lost 0 bases, leaving 4 bases of the junction unmatched. CDR3 length: 16 residues. The CDR3: CASSQSTGGHYYGYTF. The CDR3 DNA is TGTGCCAGCAGCCAATCGACAGGGGGCCACTACTATGGCTACACCTTC.

The count of this clone is one. The chain employs TRBV29-1 and TRBJ2-7, with 7 bases fitting TRBD1. Germline trimming cut 8 bases from V and 0 bases from J; bases unmatched to any gene: 4. CDR3 length: 12 amino acids. Per germline, CDR1 SQVTM and CDR2 ANQGSEA. The DNA of the CDR3 is TGCAGCACCCGGGACAGCTCCTACGAGCAGTACTTC. The encoded protein is CSTRDSSYEQYF.

The genes are TRBV4-1 and TRBJ2-5; 7 bases agree with TRBD1. This CDR3 is 14 amino acids long. The germline CDR1 and CDR2 sequences are MGHRA and YSYEKL. Germline trimming cut 3 bases from V and 5 bases from J; bases unmatched to any gene: 6. The CDR3 protein is CASSQDTGVETQYF. CDR3 DNA sequence: TGCGCCAGCAGCCAGGATACAGGGGTCGAGACCCAGTACTTC.

The chain combines TRBV29-1 with TRBJ2-7; a weak D match, TRBD2 (6 bases). The V end lost 5 bases, the J end lost 0 bases, and 8 bases lay between the germline ends. CDR3 length equals 12 residues. Germline V lookup: CDR1 SQVTM, CDR2 ANQGSEA. This chain's CDR3 is CSVPGSSYEQYF. The CDR3 nucleotides read TGCAGCGTTCCCGGGAGCTCCTACGAGCAGTACTTC.

The rearrangement joins TRBV11-2 to TRBJ2-2; D gene uncertain. From germline, CDR1 is SGHAT and CDR2 FQNNGV. CDR3 size: 11 residues. Trimming shortened V by 5 bases and J by 6 bases, and 4 bases separated the two germline ends. The CDR3: CASSSPGELFF. The CDR3 DNA is TGTGCCAGCAGCAGTCCCGGGGAGCTGTTTTTT.

This chain connects TRBV29-1 to TRBJ2-3; D remains unclear. Germline V gene sequence: CDR1 SQVTM, CDR2 ANQGSEA. V dropped 3 bases and J dropped 4 bases, with 2 bases sitting between them. This CDR3 is 10 amino acids long. CDR3 in amino acids: CSVDADTQYF. CDR3 bases: TGCAGCGTTGACGCAGATACGCAGTATTTT.

The rearrangement joins TRBV7-2 to TRBJ2-7; tentatively, D is TRBD2 (6 bases). V was clipped by 1 base and J by 3 bases, with 10 bases between them. This CDR3 region has 14 residues. Germline loops: CDR1 SGHTA, CDR2 FQGNSA. The CDR3 DNA reads TGTGCCAGCAGCTTAGGGGACTCCTACTACGAGCAGTACTTC. This codes for CASSLGDSYYEQYF.

CDR3 residues: CASSLFGTTEAFF. In DNA, the CDR3 is TGTGCCAGCAGTTTATTCGGGACGACTGAAGCTTTCTTT. The rearrangement joins TRBV28 to TRBJ1-1; D perhaps matches TRBD1 (5 bases). Looked up from germline, CDR1 is MDHEN and CDR2 is SYDVKM. The CDR3 covers 13 residues. V gave up 1 base and J gave up 5 bases, with 8 bases separating them.

This rearrangement joins TRBV4-1 to TRBJ2-7; 9 bases agree with TRBD1. After removal of 0 bases from V and 2 bases from J, the junction contained 5 bases not matched to a gene. The CDR3 loop spans 16 amino acids. Germline V CDR1 and CDR2: MGHRA, YSYEKL. CDR3 nucleotide sequence: TGCGCCAGCAGCCAAGAGCCGGGACAGGGACCCTACGAGCAGTACTTC. Encoded protein: CASSQEPGQGPYEQYF.

This chain links TRBV5-4 with TRBJ2-5; TRBD2 matches at 10 bases. The junction had 11 bases not matched to a gene; V was cut back by 4 bases and J by 5 bases. This CDR3 is 16 amino acids long. Per the germline V gene, CDR1 is SGHNT and CDR2 is YYREEE (reference sequence). The CDR3 region has the DNA TGTGCCAGCAGCCTACTAGCGGGATCTTCTCGGGAGACCCAGTACTTC. It specifies CASSLLAGSSRETQYF.

This clone was recorded only once. The chain recombines TRBV5-5 with TRBJ2-5, with TRBD1 matching 8 bases. The J segment lost 0 bases and the V segment lost 2 bases, leaving 9 bases of the junction unmatched. This CDR3 comprises 17 residues. CDR1 SGHKS and CDR2 YYEKEE come from the germline V gene (reference sequence). CDR3 in DNA: TGTGCCAGCAGCTTAGGGTGGGACAGGACGTACCAAGAGACCCAGTACTTC. Translating it yields CASSLGWDRTYQETQYF.